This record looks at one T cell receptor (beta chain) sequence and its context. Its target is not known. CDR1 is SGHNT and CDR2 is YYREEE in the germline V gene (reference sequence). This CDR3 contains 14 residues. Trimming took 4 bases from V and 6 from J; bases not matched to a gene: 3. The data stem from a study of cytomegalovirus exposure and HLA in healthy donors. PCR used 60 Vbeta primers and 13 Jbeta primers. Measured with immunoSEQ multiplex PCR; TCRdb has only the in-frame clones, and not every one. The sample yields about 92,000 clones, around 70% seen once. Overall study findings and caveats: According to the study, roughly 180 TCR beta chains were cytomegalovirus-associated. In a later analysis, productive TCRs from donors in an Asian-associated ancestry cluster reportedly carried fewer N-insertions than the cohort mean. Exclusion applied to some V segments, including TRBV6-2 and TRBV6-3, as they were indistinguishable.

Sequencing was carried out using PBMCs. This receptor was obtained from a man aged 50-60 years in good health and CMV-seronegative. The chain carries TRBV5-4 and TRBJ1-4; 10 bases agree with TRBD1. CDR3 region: CASSRQGADEKLFF. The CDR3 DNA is TGTGCCAGCAGCAGACAGGGGGCGGATGAAAAACTGTTTTTT.